This T cell receptor beta chain was documented in a study of T cell responses to AZD1222 COVID-19 vaccine. This clone was observed a single time. Its antigen is undetermined. General study points: Clonal diversity may have been underestimated, and the donors were mostly white British, with more females than males.

The method was immunoSEQ multiplex PCR; TCRdb's version includes in-frame clones alone and lacks a portion of them. The sample lists some 88,000 clones, 90% occurring once. The CDR3 runs 14 residues. With 4 bases removed from V and 6 bases from J, the gap between germline ends came to 12 bases. CDR1 and CDR2 from the germline V gene are SGHVS and FQNEAQ. The input for sequencing was peripheral blood, taken 28 days after the second AZD1222 dose. The source is an adult who received the AZD1222 COVID-19 vaccine. V usage is TRBV7-8 and J usage is TRBJ2-2; no clear D gene. CDR3 sequence: CASSWNEVAGELFF. CDR3 nucleotide sequence: TGTGCCAGCAGCTGGAATGAGGTTGCCGGGGAGCTGTTTTTT.